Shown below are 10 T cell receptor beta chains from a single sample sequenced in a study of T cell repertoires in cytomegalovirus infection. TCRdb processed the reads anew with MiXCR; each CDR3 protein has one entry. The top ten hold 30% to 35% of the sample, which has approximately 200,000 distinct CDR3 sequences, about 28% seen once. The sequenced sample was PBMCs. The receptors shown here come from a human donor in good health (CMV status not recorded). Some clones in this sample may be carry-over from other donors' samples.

The CDR3 is CAWNGDMNTEAFF. Written as DNA, the CDR3 is TGTGCCTGGAACGGGGACATGAACACTGAAGCTTTCTTT. The rearrangement joins TRBV30 to TRBJ1-1; a weak D match, TRBD1 (6 bases). V lost 4 bases to trimming and J lost 0 bases, with 9 bases between them. Looked up from germline, CDR1 is GTSNPN and CDR2 is SVGIG (reference sequence). This CDR3 is built from 13 residues.

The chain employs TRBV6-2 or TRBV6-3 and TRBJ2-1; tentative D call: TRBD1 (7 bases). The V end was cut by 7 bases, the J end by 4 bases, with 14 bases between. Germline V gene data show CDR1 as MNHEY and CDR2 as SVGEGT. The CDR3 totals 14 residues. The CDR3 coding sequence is TGTGCCAGCACTCCGGGGGACAGTTACAATGAGCAGTTCTTC. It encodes CASTPGDSYNEQFF.

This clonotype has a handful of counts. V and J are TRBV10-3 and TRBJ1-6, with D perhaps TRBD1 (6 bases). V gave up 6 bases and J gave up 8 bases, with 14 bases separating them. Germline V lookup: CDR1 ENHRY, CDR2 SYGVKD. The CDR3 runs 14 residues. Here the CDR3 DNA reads TGTGCCATCAGCCCGACAGGAGAGGATTCACCCCTCCACTTT. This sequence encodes CAISPTGEDSPLHF.

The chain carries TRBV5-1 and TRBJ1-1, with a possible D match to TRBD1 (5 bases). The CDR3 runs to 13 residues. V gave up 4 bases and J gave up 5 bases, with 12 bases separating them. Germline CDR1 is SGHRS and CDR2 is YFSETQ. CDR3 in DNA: TGCGCCAGCAGCAGAGACGGGGGGACTGAAGCTTTCTTT. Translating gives CASSRDGGTEAFF.

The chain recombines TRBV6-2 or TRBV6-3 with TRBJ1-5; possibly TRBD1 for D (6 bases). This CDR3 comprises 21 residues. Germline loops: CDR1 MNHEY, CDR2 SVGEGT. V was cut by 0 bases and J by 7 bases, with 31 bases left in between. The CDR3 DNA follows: TGTGCCAGCAGTTACTCGATCTATGATAACCGGGGGCAGGCCGTAAGGCAGCCCCAGCATTTT. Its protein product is CASSYSIYDNRGQAVRQPQHF.

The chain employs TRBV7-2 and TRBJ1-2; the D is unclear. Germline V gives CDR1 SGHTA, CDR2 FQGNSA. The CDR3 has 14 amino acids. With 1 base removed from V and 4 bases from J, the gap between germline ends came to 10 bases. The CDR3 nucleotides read TGTGCCAGCAGCTTAGTTGACGGATCCTATGGCTACACCTTC. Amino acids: CASSLVDGSYGYTF.

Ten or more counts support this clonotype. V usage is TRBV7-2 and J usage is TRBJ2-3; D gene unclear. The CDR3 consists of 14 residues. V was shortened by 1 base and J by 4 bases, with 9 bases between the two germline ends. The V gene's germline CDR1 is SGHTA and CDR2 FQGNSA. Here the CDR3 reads CASSLGAGADTQYF. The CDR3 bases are TGTGCCAGCAGCTTAGGGGCAGGCGCAGATACGCAGTATTTT. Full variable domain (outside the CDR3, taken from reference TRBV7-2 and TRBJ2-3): GAGVSQSPSNKVTEKGKDVELRCDPISGHTALYWYRQSLGQGLEFLIYFQGNSAPDKSGLPSDRFSAERTGGSVSTLTIQRTQQEDSAVYLCASSLGAGADTQYFGPGTRLTVL.

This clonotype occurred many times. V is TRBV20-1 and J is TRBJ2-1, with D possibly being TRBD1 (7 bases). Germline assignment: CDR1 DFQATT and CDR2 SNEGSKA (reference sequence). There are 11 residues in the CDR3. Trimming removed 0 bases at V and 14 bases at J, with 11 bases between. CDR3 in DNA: TGCAGTGCTAGAGATGGCAGGGGGGAGTTCTTC. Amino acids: CSARDGRGEFF.

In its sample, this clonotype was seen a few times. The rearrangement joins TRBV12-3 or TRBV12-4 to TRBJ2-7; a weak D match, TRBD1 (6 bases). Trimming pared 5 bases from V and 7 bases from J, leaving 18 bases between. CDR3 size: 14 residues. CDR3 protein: CASSLRDKSGEQYF. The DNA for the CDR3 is TGTGCCAGCAGTCTTCGGGACAAATCGGGAGAGCAGTACTTC.

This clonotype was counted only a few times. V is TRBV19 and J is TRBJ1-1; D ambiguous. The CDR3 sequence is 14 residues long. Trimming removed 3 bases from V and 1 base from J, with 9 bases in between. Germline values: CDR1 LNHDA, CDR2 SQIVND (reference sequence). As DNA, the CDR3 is TGTGCCAGTAGTATTAGAGGGCGGAACACTGAAGCTTTCTTT. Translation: CASSIRGRNTEAFF.